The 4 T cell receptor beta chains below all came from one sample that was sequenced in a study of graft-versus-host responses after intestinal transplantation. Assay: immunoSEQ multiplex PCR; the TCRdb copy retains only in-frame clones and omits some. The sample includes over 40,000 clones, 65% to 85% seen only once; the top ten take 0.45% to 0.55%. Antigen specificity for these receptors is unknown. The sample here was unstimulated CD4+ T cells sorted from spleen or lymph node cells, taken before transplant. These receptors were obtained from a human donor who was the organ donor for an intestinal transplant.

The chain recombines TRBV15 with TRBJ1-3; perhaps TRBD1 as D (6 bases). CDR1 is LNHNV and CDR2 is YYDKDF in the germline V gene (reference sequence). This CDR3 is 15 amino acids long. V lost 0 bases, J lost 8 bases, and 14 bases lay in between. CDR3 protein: CATSRDRGRGHTIYF. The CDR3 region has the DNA TGTGCCACCAGCAGAGATAGGGGGAGGGGCCACACCATATATTTT.

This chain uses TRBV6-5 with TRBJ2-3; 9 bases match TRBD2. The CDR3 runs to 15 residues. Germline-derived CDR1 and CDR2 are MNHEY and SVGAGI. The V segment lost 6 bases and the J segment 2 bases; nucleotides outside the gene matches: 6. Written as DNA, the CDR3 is TGTGCCAGCAGGGTAGCGGGAGTAGACACAGATACGCAGTATTTT. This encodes CASRVAGVDTDTQYF.

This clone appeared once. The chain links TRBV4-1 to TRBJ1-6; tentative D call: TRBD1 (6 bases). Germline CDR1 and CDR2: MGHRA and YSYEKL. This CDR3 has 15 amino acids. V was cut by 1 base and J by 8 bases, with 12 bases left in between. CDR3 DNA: TGCGCCAGCAGCCAAGTCCGGGGACACTATTCACCCCTCCACTTT. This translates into CASSQVRGHYSPLHF.

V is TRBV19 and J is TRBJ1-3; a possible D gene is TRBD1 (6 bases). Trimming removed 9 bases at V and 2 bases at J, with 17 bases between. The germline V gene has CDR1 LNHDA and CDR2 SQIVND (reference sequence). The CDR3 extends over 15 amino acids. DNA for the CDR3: TGTGCCAGCAATCCCTTAGGGGGTCCTGGAAACACCATATATTTT. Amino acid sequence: CASNPLGGPGNTIYF.